This T cell receptor beta chain derives from a study of CD8+ T cells in alopecia areata (dated by TCRdb to the late 2010s). Some background on the complete study: High-throughput TCRbeta sequencing was used to examine T cell clonal expansion in alopecia areata in both the C3H/HeJ mouse model and human patients. In humans, TCRbeta sequencing was performed on scalp tissue and on sorted CD4+ and CD8+ peripheral blood T cells from healthy controls and from patients with patchy or totalis/universalis alopecia areata. TCRbeta CDR3 regions were amplified by immunoSEQ multiplex PCR with 35 Vbeta forward and 13 Jbeta reverse primers. The RNA source kit depended on sample type: the PAXgene miRNA kit for fixed scalp, the miRNeasy kit for PBMCs, and the RNeasy kit for mouse skin. Scalp clonality was compared among normal scalp (n=4), patchy alopecia areata scalp (n=8), and alopecia totalis/universalis scalp (n=8).

PBMCs were separated by density centrifugation and stained for CD3, CD4 and CD8, after which CD4+ and CD8+ T cells were sorted on a FACSAria. Unaffected controls provided scalp biopsies and blood samples. Study-wide conclusions, independent of this receptor: Resident alphabeta T cells in normal human skin are also sequenced, complicating scalp TCR repertoire analysis, unlike mouse skin dominated by gammadelta T cells. Shared TCR sequences between patients were less evident than in mice, which may be partly attributable to HLA diversity in the patient population. Compared with normal scalp, lesional scalp had higher clonality and more expanded CD8+ clones, particularly in alopecia totalis/universalis, a pattern that suggests antigenic drive.

Receptor amplification or capture employed the immunoSEQ multiplex PCR assay. RNA was extracted from all samples and reverse transcribed into cDNA, which served as template for TCR sequencing. SuperScript III was used for first-strand cDNA synthesis, primed with a 2:1 mix of oligo-dT and random hexamers. A synthetic immune receptor repertoire was used to gauge amplification bias, and whatever bias remained was removed computationally. The published analysis was carried out like this. Raw reads were preprocessed to remove errors, and CDR3 was defined by IMGT conventions from the conserved cysteine to phenylalanine. To get clonality, Shannon entropy was normalized by log2 of the number of productive unique TCRs and the result was subtracted from 1. Whether each scalp clone was CD4 or CD8 was inferred by checking scalp TCRbeta sequences against the CD4 and CD8 repertoires from sorted blood. Sourced from immuneACCESS, this table was stored by TCRdb with only in-frame sequences that have V and J called. A share of the clones is absent; for the studies checked, an unresolved V gene accounts for under half, and the remainder has no known explanation. That table is the source of V, J and clone size, and D and trimming were worked out from the DNA. Counted in this sample were a few hundred thousand clones; more than 50% of them appeared once. The leading ten clones occupy under 5% of the sample.

In regard to this clone: Its antigen target is currently unknown. Base qualities are not recorded, but no much larger clone differs from it by a single base.

The CDR3 starts with the cysteine, ends with the phenylalanine, and has 15 residues. Of the read, only the CDR3 DNA is kept; its 45 bases are in frame from base 1. V is reduced by 0 bases and J by 1 base, leaving a spacing of 9 bases between them. CDR1 and CDR2 are read off the germline V gene (reference sequence) as LNHNV and YYDKDF. The rearranged chain carries TRBV15 and TRBJ1-2; the D segment cannot be called with confidence. This receptor was identified in a human donor in good health. Sequences were obtained from CD8+ T cells sorted from blood. The DNA reads as follows: TGTGCCACCAGCAGAGATAGAGGCGGTAACTATGGCTACACCTTC. Translated, it reads CATSRDRGGNYGYTF.